Shown below are 16 T cell receptor beta chains from a single sample sequenced in a study of T cell responses to AZD1222 COVID-19 vaccine. TCRdb's table, derived via immunoSEQ multiplex PCR, lists solely in-frame clones and lacks some. Here the sample spans 140,000 or so clones, approximately 92% being singletons. This sample comprised peripheral blood, obtained on day 0 of AZD1222 vaccination. All receptors derive from an adult in good health.

The rearrangement links TRBV7-9 to TRBJ2-1, with 8 bases aligning to TRBD1. Germline CDR1 is SEHNR and CDR2 is FQNEAQ (reference sequence). This CDR3 comprises 15 residues. V was pared by 3 bases and J by 4 bases, with 5 bases of the junction left unmatched. This CDR3 is CASSFYGTGYNEQFF. The CDR3 DNA reads as TGTGCCAGCAGCTTCTACGGGACAGGTTACAATGAGCAGTTCTTC.

The gene calls are TRBV27 and TRBJ1-5; D is perhaps TRBD1 (6 bases). Trimming removed 4 bases at V and 4 bases at J, with 11 bases between. The germline gives CDR1 MNHEY, CDR2 SMNVEV (reference sequence). The CDR3 loop spans 14 amino acids. CDR3 amino acids: CASSSLGANQPQHF. CDR3 in DNA: TGTGCCAGCAGTTCTTTGGGGGCGAATCAGCCCCAGCATTTT.

The chain employs TRBV28 and TRBJ2-7; tentative D call: TRBD1 (6 bases). Germline V gives CDR1 MDHEN, CDR2 SYDVKM. The V and J ends lost 5 bases and 6 bases respectively, with 17 bases between them. CDR3 length equals 14 residues. The CDR3 bases are TGTGCCAGCAGTGACCTTCCGACAGGCATCGAGCAGTACTTC. This codes for CASSDLPTGIEQYF.

The chain joins TRBV6-4 to TRBJ2-2; 8 positions match TRBD2. This CDR3 is 15 amino acids long. Germline V gives CDR1 MRHNA, CDR2 SNTAGT. J gave up 7 bases and V 6 bases, and 10 bases lay outside the gene matches. Here the CDR3 DNA reads TGTGCCAGCAGCGCCGGGGGACTAGATGGCGGGGAGCTGTTTTTT. As protein: CASSAGGLDGGELFF.

The chain is built from TRBV5-5 and TRBJ1-1; tentative D call: TRBD1 (6 bases). The CDR3 consists of 13 residues. Trimming pared 4 bases from V and 5 bases from J, leaving 12 bases between. Germline values: CDR1 SGHKS, CDR2 YYEKEE (reference sequence). DNA for the CDR3: TGTGCCAGCAGCCTGGAGGGGGAAACTGAAGCTTTCTTT. It codes for CASSLEGETEAFF. The whole variable domain, filled in from reference TRBV5-5 and TRBJ1-1, reads DAGVTQSPTHLIKTRGQQVTLRCSPISGHKSVSWYQQVLGQGPQFIFQYYEKEERGRGNFPDRFSARQFPNYSSELNVNALLLGDSALYLCASSLEGETEAFFGQGTRLTVV.

The genes are TRBV11-2 and TRBJ2-1, with 14 bases fitting TRBD2. V gave up 1 base and J gave up 8 bases; unmatched junction bases: 1. From germline, CDR1 is SGHAT and CDR2 FQNNGV. The CDR3 contains 15 residues. CDR3 sequence reads: CASSLGLAGGDEQFF. Here the CDR3 DNA reads TGTGCCAGCAGCTTAGGACTAGCGGGAGGGGATGAGCAGTTCTTC.

The gene calls are TRBV11-2 and TRBJ2-1, with D perhaps assigned TRBD1 or TRBD2 (6 bases each). Trimming removed 1 base at V and 8 bases at J, with 15 bases between. This CDR3 has 15 residues. Germline assignment: CDR1 SGHAT and CDR2 FQNNGV. The CDR3 bases are TGTGCCAGCAGCTTAGTAATCGGGGGCCGCCATGAGCAGTTCTTC. Encoded protein: CASSLVIGGRHEQFF.

This clone was detected once. The chain has TRBV19 and TRBJ2-3; tentatively, D is TRBD1 (5 bases). CDR1 and CDR2 from the germline V gene are LNHDA and SQIVND (reference sequence). This CDR3 contains 14 residues. The V end lost 0 bases, the J end lost 6 bases, and 10 bases lay between the germline ends. The CDR3: CASSIDGAFDTQYF. The CDR3 bases are TGTGCCAGTAGTATAGATGGGGCCTTTGATACGCAGTATTTT.

Only one count was recorded for this clone. The chain combines TRBV10-3 with TRBJ1-2; 9 bases fit TRBD1. In germline, CDR1 is ENHRY, CDR2 SYGVKD. J gave up 3 bases and V 0 bases, and 2 bases lay outside the gene matches. This CDR3 has 15 residues. CDR3 sequence (DNA): TGTGCCATCAGTGAGTCAGGACAGGGGTACTATGGCTACACCTTC. Translating gives CAISESGQGYYGYTF.

The sample holds a few counts of this clone. V is TRBV5-4 and J is TRBJ2-3, with D possibly called TRBD1 or TRBD2 (5 bases each). Deletions cut 0 bases from V and 2 bases from J, with 13 bases between. Germline assignment: CDR1 SGHNT and CDR2 YYREEE (reference sequence). This CDR3 region has 16 residues. CDR3 nucleotide sequence: TGTGCCAGCAGCTTGGCGGGACGTTTAATCACAGATACGCAGTATTTT. This gives the protein CASSLAGRLITDTQYF.

This chain joins TRBV18 and TRBJ2-3, with 9 bases identical to TRBD1. V gave up 5 bases and J gave up 4 bases; unmatched junction bases: 19. The CDR3 covers 19 residues. Per germline, CDR1 KGHSH and CDR2 LQKENI. The CDR3 is CASSGPGQGRERNADTQYF. CDR3 nucleotide sequence: TGTGCCAGCTCAGGTCCGGGACAGGGTCGTGAGAGGAACGCAGATACGCAGTATTTT.

V is TRBV28 and J is TRBJ2-1; no firm D call. In germline, CDR1 is MDHEN, CDR2 SYDVKM. The CDR3 totals 16 residues. V lost 1 base and J lost 1, with 11 bases in between. The CDR3 is CASSLLGSRSYNEQFF. The CDR3, as DNA: TGTGCCAGCAGTTTATTGGGCAGCAGATCCTACAATGAGCAGTTCTTC.

The chain has TRBV27 and TRBJ1-5; D might be TRBD1 (6 bases). Germline CDR1 and CDR2: MNHEY and SMNVEV (reference sequence). Between the trimmed V and J ends, which lost 8 bases and 5 bases, there was a span of 16 bases. The CDR3 contains 14 residues. CDR3 residues: CASRPGARYQPQHF. DNA for the CDR3: TGTGCCAGCCGCCCAGGGGCACGGTATCAGCCCCAGCATTTT.

The chain links TRBV18 to TRBJ2-7, with TRBD2 matching over 12 bases. The V gene's germline CDR1 is KGHSH and CDR2 LQKENI. CDR3 size: 16 residues. J was trimmed by 3 bases and V by 0 bases; bases with no gene match: 3. As DNA, the CDR3 is TGTGCCAGCTCACCACCTGGGACTAGCGGGCTCTACGAGCAGTACTTC. Protein product: CASSPPGTSGLYEQYF.

This chain uses TRBV6-5 with TRBJ1-4; no definite D call. CDR1 and CDR2 from the germline V gene are MNHEY and SVGAGI. This CDR3 is 16 amino acids long. V shed 4 bases and J shed 8 bases, with 20 bases lying between them. The CDR3: CASSSHNEGYGEKLFF. The DNA for the CDR3 is TGTGCCAGCAGTTCCCACAATGAAGGCTACGGAGAAAAACTGTTTTTT.

This clone was counted a few times. V gene TRBV15 combines with J gene TRBJ2-1, with TRBD2 matching over 12 bases. Germline-derived CDR1 and CDR2 are LNHNV and YYDKDF (reference sequence). The CDR3 consists of 15 residues. Trimming took 5 bases from V and 6 from J; bases not matched to a gene: 5. The CDR3 reads CATSETSGSINEQFF. CDR3 nucleotide sequence: TGTGCCACCAGCGAGACTAGCGGGAGTATCAATGAGCAGTTCTTC.